Listed below are T cell receptor beta chains from one sample, sequenced in a study of cytomegalovirus exposure and HLA in healthy donors. Measured with immunoSEQ multiplex PCR; TCRdb has only the in-frame clones, and not every one. This repertoire includes tens of thousands of clones. Material for sequencing was PBMCs. The receptors were gathered from a woman aged 40 to 50 in good health and CMV-seropositive. Both conserved end residues are trimmed from each CDR3. Fields, in order: V gene, J gene, CDR3 protein.

>TRBV30|TRBJ2-3
AWSLALADTQY
>TRBV2|TRBJ2-3
ASSVGTGGTDTQY
>TRBV11-2|TRBJ2-2
ASSPDRGGFTGELF
>TRBV4-1|TRBJ1-1
ASSQDRLGQGGTEAF
>TRBV29-1|TRBJ2-7
SVEVGTPDRAPYEQY
>TRBV7-3|TRBJ2-1
ASSSVGGEQF
>TRBV19|TRBJ2-5
ATRLAGGPQETQY
>TRBV19|TRBJ2-1
ASSIGLPSGFRDEQF
>TRBV6-5|TRBJ1-2
ASSYPQGGVYGYT
>TRBV10-3|TRBJ2-5
ATRQQGAGETQY
>TRBV11-2|TRBJ2-5
ASSSRQTLETQY
>TRBV2|TRBJ2-3
ASLRTSGHTDTQY
>TRBV27|TRBJ2-7
ASSFRTSGSEQY
>TRBV1|TRBJ2-7
TSSHFSYASGSSWEQY
>TRBV19|TRBJ2-3
ASSPTHSGWGTDTQY
>TRBV6-1|TRBJ2-7
ASSELGTIVEQY
>TRBV30|TRBJ1-4
AWSSGTADSEKLF
>TRBV4-2|TRBJ2-1
ASSQDFGEQF
>TRBV6-1|TRBJ2-5
ASSEEAGLETQY
>TRBV9|TRBJ2-7
ASSVAVAGAAEQY
>TRBV29-1|TRBJ2-5
SVEPGAQGTQY
>TRBV4-1|TRBJ1-2
ASSARTAYGYT
>TRBV5-6|TRBJ1-2
ASSSWTGKIYYGYT
>TRBV30|TRBJ1-6
AWTDRRDSPLH
>TRBV10-2|TRBJ2-2
ASLNRNRGDTGELF
>TRBV6-6|TRBJ1-2
ASSWGVNYGYT
>TRBV6-5|TRBJ2-1
ASTPFGLAF
>TRBV5-1|TRBJ2-5
ASSLGQGSTWETQY
>TRBV27|TRBJ1-1
ASSAQGDQFMNTEAF
>TRBV11-3|TRBJ2-1
ASSLYGVSAGGPYNEQF
>TRBV5-4|TRBJ2-2
ASSRPDSRNTGELF
>TRBV28|TRBJ1-1
ASSPTYGRSTEAF
>TRBV11-2|TRBJ2-7
ASSFNRQVYEQY
>TRBV5-1|TRBJ1-2
ASSLGQGANYGYT
>TRBV15|TRBJ1-3
ATKRGILTRSGNTIY
>TRBV18|TRBJ1-5
ASAPNIGGSNQPQH
>TRBV2|TRBJ1-1
ASSGQMNTEAF
>TRBV18|TRBJ2-2
ASSPGLAGELF
>TRBV4-2|TRBJ2-1
ASSQWGESSYNEQF
>TRBV7-8|TRBJ1-1
ASSLENPAVHTEAF
>TRBV5-6|TRBJ2-7
ASSLASEQY
>TRBV7-9|TRBJ1-5
ASSSVYSNQPQH
>TRBV5-1|TRBJ2-5
ASSPSGGAGETQY
>TRBV5-6|TRBJ2-7
ASSLFGEDYEQY
>TRBV6-5|TRBJ2-5
ASRRARGETQY
>TRBV6-1|TRBJ2-1
ASRRDTYNEQF
>TRBV27|TRBJ2-2
ASSLAGGPTGELF
>TRBV30|TRBJ2-3
AWTLGLAGGDTQY
>TRBV27|TRBJ1-6
ASSFRQTVTNSPLH
>TRBV5-4|TRBJ1-2
ASSLGGGGYT
>TRBV10-1|TRBJ1-3
ASSESASGNTIY
>TRBV16|TRBJ2-5
ASSQGGGAQY
>TRBV14|TRBJ2-7
ASSQSADSYEQY